Each of the 20 T cell receptor beta chains below was sequenced from the same sample in a study of cytomegalovirus exposure and HLA in healthy donors. The PCR was carried out with 60 Vbeta primers and 13 Jbeta primers. The protocol was immunoSEQ multiplex PCR, while the TCRdb copy is restricted to in-frame clones and leaves out a portion. This repertoire shows over 100,000 clones, about 69% found once; its top ten account for around 4.8%. What was sequenced was PBMCs. Every receptor here comes from a human donor in good health.

This clone was detected a few times. The CDR3 nucleotides are TGTGCCAGCAGCTTAGGTTACATCTCAGATACGCAGTATTTT. Encoded protein: CASSLGYISDTQYF. J is TRBJ2-3 and V is TRBV11-2; D is uncertain. The V end lost 1 base, the J end lost 4 bases, and 9 bases lay between the germline ends. CDR1 is SGHAT, CDR2 FQNNGV, per germline. The CDR3 length is 14 residues.

The V and J genes are TRBV27 and TRBJ2-7; possibly TRBD1 for D (6 bases). The V gene's germline CDR1 is MNHEY and CDR2 SMNVEV (reference sequence). There are 14 residues in the CDR3. V was cut by 5 bases and J by 1 base, with 12 bases left in between. DNA of the CDR3: TGTGCCAGCAGTCCAGGGACATCATCCTACGAGCAGTACTTC. Translated, it gives CASSPGTSSYEQYF.

The rearrangement links TRBV27 to TRBJ1-5; D is perhaps TRBD1 (6 bases). The CDR3 is 14 amino acids. CDR1 MNHEY and CDR2 SMNVEV come from the germline V gene (reference sequence). V shed 5 bases and J shed 4 bases, with 12 bases lying between them. This chain's CDR3 is CASSPIRGNQPQHF. The CDR3 DNA is TGTGCCAGCAGTCCCATCAGGGGAAATCAGCCCCAGCATTTT.

CDR3 sequence reads: CSVVRWNTEAFF. The CDR3 DNA is TGCAGCGTTGTGAGGTGGAACACTGAAGCTTTCTTT. This chain connects TRBV29-1 to TRBJ1-1; D unclear. The germline V and J ends were trimmed by 4 bases and 1 base, with 7 bases remaining between them. In germline, CDR1 is SQVTM, CDR2 ANQGSEA. The CDR3 is 12 residues long.

This clone came up once. The chain uses TRBV28 and TRBJ2-5, with 11 bases that match TRBD2. This CDR3 has 15 amino acids. Unmatched junction bases numbered 8, after V lost 7 bases and J lost 4 bases. The germline V gene encodes CDR1 MDHEN and CDR2 SYDVKM. The CDR3 nucleotides read TGTGCCAGCACCTCGAGGCTAGCGGGAGGAGAGACCCAGTACTTC. Residues: CASTSRLAGGETQYF.

V usage is TRBV2 and J usage is TRBJ2-5, with 9 bases lining up with TRBD1. Germline values: CDR1 SNHLY, CDR2 FYNNEI. The CDR3 spans 15 residues. Trimming took 5 bases from V and 4 from J; bases not matched to a gene: 8. CDR3 bases: TGTGCCAGCAGTAGGGACAGGGCTGAGGGAGAGACCCAGTACTTC. Its protein is CASSRDRAEGETQYF.

This chain uses TRBV18 with TRBJ2-3, with 11 bases identical to TRBD2. The trim removed 3 bases at V and 6 bases at J, leaving 8 bases unmatched. This CDR3 region has 16 residues. Germline V gene data show CDR1 as KGHSH and CDR2 as LQKENI. Written as DNA, the CDR3 is TGTGCCAGCTCACCGACTAGCGGGATTTCAGGGGATACGCAGTATTTT. Translating it yields CASSPTSGISGDTQYF.

This clone was observed a few times. The DNA of the CDR3 is TGCGCCAGCAGCTTGAGGGCCCCGGGACAGGGTACCCTCGCTGACGGGGAGCTGTTTTTT. Translation: CASSLRAPGQGTLADGELFF. The chain is built from TRBV5-1 and TRBJ2-2; the match to TRBD1 covers 9 bases. Germline V gene data show CDR1 as SGHRS and CDR2 as YFSETQ. J gave up 7 bases and V 1 base, and 20 bases lay outside the gene matches. The CDR3 is 20 residues long.

The rearrangement links TRBV30 to TRBJ2-7; the match to TRBD1 covers 7 bases. The V gene end was trimmed by 4 bases and the J gene end by 2 bases; junction bases not matched to a gene: 8. Per germline, CDR1 GTSNPN and CDR2 SVGIG (reference sequence). This CDR3 is built from 14 residues. The CDR3 DNA reads as TGTGCCTGGAACACCGGGACAGCGACCTACGAGCAGTACTTC. Translation gives CAWNTGTATYEQYF.

A few counts support this clone. The V call is TRBV4-1, the J call TRBJ2-7; 7 bases are shared with TRBD1. Germline CDR1 and CDR2: MGHRA and YSYEKL. Trimming took 2 bases from V and 2 from J; bases not matched to a gene: 9. The CDR3 runs to 16 residues. CDR3 sequence: CASSQTGTASPYEQYF. The CDR3 DNA reads TGCGCCAGCAGCCAAACCGGGACAGCCTCCCCCTACGAGCAGTACTTC.

This sequence joins TRBV11-2 and TRBJ2-2, with 12 bases aligning to TRBD2. V lost 2 bases to trimming and J lost 5 bases; unmatched junction nucleotides: 3. Germline CDR1 SGHAT, CDR2 FQNNGV. The CDR3 extends over 16 amino acids. Here the CDR3 DNA reads TGTGCCAGCAGCTTACGGGGGACTAGCGGGACCGGGGAGCTGTTTTTT. Amino acid sequence: CASSLRGTSGTGELFF.

With regard to this clone: Other DNA sequences within the sample encode an identical CDR3. The chain recombines TRBV7-8 with TRBJ1-1; the D gene is possibly TRBD1 (6 bases). Germline-derived CDR1 and CDR2 are SGHVS and FQNEAQ. CDR3 length: 16 amino acids. V lost 0 bases and J 3 bases, leaving 14 bases between the germline ends. CDR3 protein: CASSLAVGGWDTEAFF. The CDR3 DNA follows: TGTGCCAGCAGCTTAGCGGTTGGGGGCTGGGACACTGAAGCTTTCTTT.

The chain joins TRBV6-6 to TRBJ2-3; TRBD2 matches at 9 bases. Germline values: CDR1 MNHNY, CDR2 SVGAGI (reference sequence). The CDR3 totals 16 residues. Trimming cost V 6 bases and J 4 bases; bases outside gene matches: 11. The CDR3 spells CASRPRLADIPDTQYF. CDR3 DNA sequence: TGTGCCAGCAGACCCCGACTAGCGGATATTCCAGATACGCAGTATTTT.

This clone was seen only a few times. J is TRBJ2-5 and V is TRBV5-1; 12 bases agree with TRBD2. This CDR3 is 17 amino acids long. The germline gives CDR1 SGHRS, CDR2 YFSETQ. J lost 5 bases, V lost 3 bases, and 11 bases had no gene match. CDR3 loop: CASSWRLAGVTGETQYF. The CDR3 nucleotides are TGCGCCAGCAGCTGGCGACTAGCGGGAGTCACTGGGGAGACCCAGTACTTC.

The chain joins TRBV27 to TRBJ2-7; TRBD2 matches 11 bases. The CDR3 runs 15 residues. Germline V lookup: CDR1 MNHEY, CDR2 SMNVEV (reference sequence). Losses at the gene ends were 5 bases for V and 3 bases for J; bases not matched to a gene: 6. CDR3 in DNA: TGTGCCAGCAGTCTCGGACTAGCGGGTCTCTACGAGCAGTACTTC. Protein sequence: CASSLGLAGLYEQYF.

This clone was seen a single time. The chain uses TRBV21-1 and TRBJ2-5; the table assigns TRBD2, which was not confirmed against the DNA. TRBV21-1 counts as a pseudogene. The CDR3 is made up of 15 amino acids. The CDR3 protein is CASSKVSGGQETQYF. The CDR3, as DNA: TGTGCCAGCAGCAAAGTTTCGGGAGGCCAAGAGACCCAGTACTTC.

J is TRBJ2-1 and V is TRBV6-5; TRBD1 might be the D (5 bases). The CDR3 has 13 residues. Trimming removed 2 bases from V and 8 bases from J, with 10 bases in between. Germline V CDR1 and CDR2: MNHEY, SVGAGI. CDR3 sequence (DNA): TGTGCCAGCAGTTACCTCAGGGCCGATGAGCAGTTCTTC. It specifies CASSYLRADEQFF.

This chain links TRBV7-7 with TRBJ2-2; 9 bases are shared with TRBD1. This CDR3 spans 15 amino acids. CDR1 is SSHAT and CDR2 is FNYEAQ in the germline V gene (reference sequence). The V gene end was trimmed by 6 bases and the J gene end by 7 bases; junction bases not matched to a gene: 9. CDR3 DNA: TGTGCCAGCAGGTCCGGGACAGGGACCGTCGGGGAGCTGTTTTTT. It is translated as CASRSGTGTVGELFF.

The V and J genes are TRBV5-1 and TRBJ1-1, with a possible D match to TRBD1 (5 bases). This CDR3 contains 14 residues. Per the germline V gene, CDR1 is SGHRS and CDR2 is YFSETQ. The ends were cut back, 2 bases at V and 0 bases at J, with 8 bases in the middle. The CDR3 protein is CASSFRELNTEAFF. In nucleotides, the CDR3 is TGCGCCAGCAGCTTCAGGGAATTGAACACTGAAGCTTTCTTT. Using reference TRBV5-1 and TRBJ1-1 for the parts outside the CDR3, the full variable domain is KAGVTQTPRYLIKTRGQQVTLSCSPISGHRSVSWYQQTPGQGLQFLFEYFSETQRNKGNFPGRFSGRQFSNSRSEMNVSTLELGDSALYLCASSFRELNTEAFFGQGTRLTVV.

This clone was seen just once. This CDR3 reads CASSGQGVVYYGYTF. The CDR3 DNA sequence: TGTGCCAGCAGTGGTCAGGGGGTTGTGTACTATGGCTACACCTTC. This chain joins TRBV2 and TRBJ1-2; 7 nucleotides match TRBD1. Germline assignment: CDR1 SNHLY and CDR2 FYNNEI. Losses at the gene ends were 4 bases for V and 3 bases for J; bases not matched to a gene: 8. CDR3 length: 15 residues.